This entry lists 17 T cell receptor beta chains sequenced from one sample in a study of T cell clusters in autoimmune cytopenias. Some 38,000 genome equivalents of blood DNA were amplified for TRB. Multiplex touch-down PCR amplified TRB using TRB-A and TRB-B pools in one tube. From the multiplex PCR reads, TCRdb lists one entry per CDR3 protein and no DNA. Its clone listing holds about 10,000 distinct CDR3 sequences. The same sample was also studied in work on T cell repertoires in aging, cancer and after chemotherapy.

Sample: peripheral blood. The source of these receptors is a human donor in good health.

The chain links TRBV6-5 to TRBJ1-2; TCRdb names TRBD1, which stays unverified in the absence of DNA. The CDR3 consists of 14 residues. CDR1 and CDR2 (germline): MNHEY, SVGAGI. CDR3 region: CASAPGTQREGYTF.

Its frequency marks this clonotype as medium-sized. The rearrangement joins TRBV29-1 to TRBJ1-2; TCRdb's D gene call, TRBD1, goes unchecked for lack of DNA. Germline CDR1 SQVTM, CDR2 ANQGSEA. The CDR3 covers 14 residues. The CDR3 reads CSVRRDTGGDGYTF.

The CDR3 region is CASSQEGAGTGELFF. The V gene is TRBV4-1, the J gene TRBJ2-2; absent DNA, TCRdb's TRBD1 call cannot be checked. CDR3 length: 15 residues. Germline V gene sequence: CDR1 MGHRA, CDR2 YSYEKL.

The V and J genes are TRBV6-5 and TRBJ2-5. This CDR3 comprises 12 residues. Germline CDR1 MNHEY, CDR2 SVGAGI. The CDR3 reads CASTRPGETQYF.

This chain uses TRBV6-5 with TRBJ1-2. Germline CDR1 and CDR2: MNHEY and SVGAGI. The CDR3 covers 14 residues. This CDR3 is CASSYLPRNYGYTF.

The rearrangement uses TRBV18 and TRBJ2-5. This CDR3 has 14 residues. Looked up from germline, CDR1 is KGHSH and CDR2 is LQKENI. CDR3 in amino acids: CASSPPERRETQYF.

V gene TRBV6-5 combines with J gene TRBJ2-5; TCRdb picks TRBD1, but there is no DNA to check that call. The CDR3 is made up of 17 amino acids. Germline assignment: CDR1 MNHEY and CDR2 SVGAGI. The CDR3 loop is CASNPRTLSTGGETQYF.

This chain joins TRBV4-3 and TRBJ1-1. CDR1 is LGHNA and CDR2 is YSLEER in the germline V gene. The CDR3 totals 13 residues. CDR3 sequence: CASSQEPNTEAFF.

The chain has TRBV10-3 and TRBJ2-1; TCRdb proposes TRBD2, but this gene call is untestable without DNA. The germline V gene has CDR1 ENHRY and CDR2 SYGVKD. The CDR3 contains 16 residues. The CDR3 loop is CAISDPSGRVGNEQFF.

The rearrangement joins TRBV20-1 to TRBJ2-5; TCRdb returns TRBD2, unconfirmable since there is no DNA. Germline V lookup: CDR1 DFQATT, CDR2 SNEGSKA (reference sequence). The CDR3 consists of 13 residues. CDR3 sequence reads: CSATSGGGETQYF.

The chain employs TRBV15 and TRBJ2-1; TCRdb reports TRBD2, a call that lacks DNA to check it against. The CDR3 is 17 amino acids. Germline CDR1 is LNHNV and CDR2 is YYDKDF (reference sequence). The chain's CDR3 is CATSRAPRGVSYNEQFF.

CDR3 loop: CASSPPWQGGGYEQYF. The rearrangement uses TRBV18 and TRBJ2-7; TCRdb names TRBD1, which stays unverified in the absence of DNA. The CDR3 consists of 16 residues. CDR1 is KGHSH, CDR2 LQKENI, per germline.

This chain links TRBV27 with TRBJ1-6; TCRdb picks TRBD1, but there is no DNA to check that call. CDR1 MNHEY and CDR2 SMNVEV come from the germline V gene (reference sequence). The CDR3 loop spans 17 amino acids. CDR3 residues: CASSRKTGGTYNSPLHF.

The rearrangement uses TRBV27 and TRBJ1-6; the D call of TRBD1 rests on TCRdb alone, since no DNA is present to check it. CDR1 and CDR2 from the germline V gene are MNHEY and SMNVEV (reference sequence). There are 16 residues in the CDR3. The CDR3 loop is CASRETGGAWYSPLHF.

CDR3: CASSYSQARNTEAFF. The chain carries TRBV6-5 and TRBJ1-1. The CDR3 is made up of 15 amino acids. Germline V gene sequence: CDR1 MNHEY, CDR2 SVGAGI.

V usage is TRBV7-2 and J usage is TRBJ2-1. CDR1 is SGHTA and CDR2 is FQGNSA in the germline V gene. The CDR3 covers 12 residues. This CDR3 is CASSFGQVEQFF.

This rearrangement joins TRBV7-2 to TRBJ2-3. There are 14 residues in the CDR3. Per the germline V gene, CDR1 is SGHTA and CDR2 is FQGNSA. The CDR3 protein is CASSFQPVGDTQYF.